This TCR beta chain is from a study of T-cell reconstitution after alpha-beta-depleted transplantation in children. A TCRbeta library incorporating unique molecular identifiers was prepared. Using its own MiXCR run on the PCR reads, TCRdb lists one record per CDR3 protein. The table includes fewer than 550,000 distinct CDR3 sequences, about an eighth detected once. Comment on this clonotype: Antigen unknown.

General study findings and limits: After transplant, at about two months, alpha-beta T cells were reportedly derived from several hundred expanded graft clones. Among T cells one year after transplant, newly produced cells accounted for most counts and diversity. Some patients' high day-60 TCRbeta diversity was traced to surviving recipient T cells and thymic progenitors.

Trimming at V came to 6 bases and at J to 4 bases, leaving 6 bases not matched to a gene. The CDR3 is 14 amino acids. Germline V gene lookup returns CDR1 DFQATT and CDR2 SNEGSKA (reference sequence). The chain has TRBV20-1 and TRBJ2-1; 10 bases agree with TRBD1. Specimen: PBMCs, mostly from graft donor cells, collected 180 days after TCRalphabeta/CD19-depleted stem cell transplant. The receptor was isolated from a female patient younger than 10 who had a stem cell transplant for aplastic anemia, so the T cells may come from the graft donor. In DNA, the CDR3 is TGCAGTGCATCCGACAGGGGGCGGTACAATGAGCAGTTCTTC. Translated, it gives CSASDRGRYNEQFF.